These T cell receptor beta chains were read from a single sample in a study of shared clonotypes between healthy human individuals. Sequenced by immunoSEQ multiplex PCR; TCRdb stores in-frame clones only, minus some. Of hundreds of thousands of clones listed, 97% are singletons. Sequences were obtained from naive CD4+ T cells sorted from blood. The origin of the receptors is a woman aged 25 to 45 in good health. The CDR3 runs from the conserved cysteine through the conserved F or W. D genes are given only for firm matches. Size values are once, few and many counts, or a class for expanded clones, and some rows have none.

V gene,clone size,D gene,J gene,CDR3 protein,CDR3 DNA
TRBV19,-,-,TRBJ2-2,CASNLHTGELFF,TGTGCCAGTAACTTGCACACCGGGGAGCTGTTTTTT
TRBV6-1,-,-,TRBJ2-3,CASMPPGADTQYF,TGTGCCAGTATGCCGCCGGGGGCAGATACGCAGTATTTT
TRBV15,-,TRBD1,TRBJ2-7,CATSRDRDRASYEQYF,TGTGCCACCAGCAGAGACAGGGACAGGGCCTCCTACGAGCAGTACTTC
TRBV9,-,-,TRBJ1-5,CASSRGGAYREGNQPQHF,TGTGCCAGCAGCAGAGGAGGCGCCTATAGGGAGGGCAATCAGCCCCAGCATTTT
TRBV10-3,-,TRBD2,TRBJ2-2,CAISEGGRTIELFF,TGTGCCATCAGTGAGGGCGGGAGGACTATCGAGCTGTTTTTT
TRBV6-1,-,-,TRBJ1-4,CASSDQGLNEKLFF,TGTGCCAGCAGCGACCAGGGCCTAAATGAAAAACTGTTTTTT
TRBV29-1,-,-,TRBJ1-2,CSVERAGYYGYTF,TGCAGCGTTGAAAGGGCAGGTTATTATGGCTACACCTTC
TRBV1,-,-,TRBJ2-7,CTSTPPGLADYEQYF,TGCACCAGCACCCCCCCCGGACTAGCGGATTACGAGCAGTACTTC
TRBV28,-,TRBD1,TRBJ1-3,CASSPTGQGLGGNTIYF,TGTGCCAGCAGCCCCACAGGACAGGGTCTAGGTGGAAACACCATATATTTT
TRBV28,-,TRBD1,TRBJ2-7,CASSHATGVDEQYF,TGTGCCAGCAGTCACGCGACAGGGGTCGACGAGCAGTACTTC
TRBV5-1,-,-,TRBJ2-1,CASSPRNGRWDSNRHNEQFF,TGCGCCAGCAGCCCGAGGAACGGGCGTTGGGACTCAAACCGTCACAATGAGCAGTTCTTC
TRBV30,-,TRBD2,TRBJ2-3,CAWSPGLATDTQYF,TGTGCCTGGTCCCCGGGACTAGCTACAGATACGCAGTATTTT
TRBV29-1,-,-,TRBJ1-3,CSVVQSGNTIYF,TGCAGCGTTGTTCAGTCTGGAAACACCATATATTTT
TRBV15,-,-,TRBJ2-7,CATSRDISGGGSEQYF,TGTGCCACCAGCAGAGACATCAGCGGAGGGGGTTCCGAGCAGTACTTC
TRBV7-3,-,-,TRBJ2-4,CASSLLRGDIQYF,TGTGCCAGCAGCCTCCTGAGAGGGGACATTCAGTACTTC
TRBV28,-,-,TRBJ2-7,CASSLQGNEQYF,TGTGCCAGCAGTTTACAGGGGAACGAGCAGTACTTC
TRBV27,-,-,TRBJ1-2,CAGYKTSNYGYTF,TGTGCCGGTTATAAGACTAGTAACTATGGCTACACCTTC
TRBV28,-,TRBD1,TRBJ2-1,CASSSPPGQANNEQFF,TGTGCCAGCAGTTCTCCCCCGGGACAGGCGAACAATGAGCAGTTCTTC
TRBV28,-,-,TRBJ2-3,CASSKKSWAGITDTQYF,TGTGCCAGCAGTAAAAAAAGCTGGGCAGGCATCACAGATACGCAGTATTTT
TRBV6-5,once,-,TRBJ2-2,CASRGQRNTGELFF,TGTGCCAGCAGAGGACAGAGGAACACCGGGGAGCTGTTTTTT
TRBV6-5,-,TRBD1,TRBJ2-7,CASSRDSQNYEQYF,TGTGCCAGCAGCCGGGACAGCCAAAACTACGAGCAGTACTTC
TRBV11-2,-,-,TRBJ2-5,CASSLAGRDSKIETQYF,TGTGCCAGCAGCTTAGCAGGCCGGGACTCCAAAATCGAGACCCAGTACTTC
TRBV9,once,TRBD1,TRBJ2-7,CASSPRPRDSPYEQYF,TGTGCCAGCAGCCCTAGACCTCGGGACAGCCCCTACGAGCAGTACTTC
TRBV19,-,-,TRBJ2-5,CASSSQDGQETQYF,TGTGCCAGTAGTTCCCAGGACGGACAAGAGACCCAGTACTTC
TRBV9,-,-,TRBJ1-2,CASSDRPGSGYTF,TGTGCCAGCAGCGACCGTCCCGGCAGTGGCTACACCTTC
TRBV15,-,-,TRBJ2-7,CATSRDTGRALFYEQYF,TGTGCCACCAGCAGAGATACCGGGCGGGCCCTCTTCTACGAGCAGTACTTC